This T cell receptor beta chain was obtained from a study of OX40 agonist ivuxolimab in advanced cancers. TCRdb's table, derived via immunoSEQ multiplex PCR, lists solely in-frame clones and lacks some. This table has under 20,000 clones, 86% appearing once. Sample: CD4+ or CD8+ T cells sorted from blood, taken in a trial of the OX40 agonist ivuxolimab. The TCR was taken from an adult with an advanced solid tumor such as melanoma, head and neck, liver or kidney cancer.

The CDR3: CASSLGGQGNSPLHF. The CDR3 DNA follows: TGTGCCAGCAGCTTAGGGGGACAGGGGAATTCACCCCTCCACTTT. The V and J genes are TRBV7-9 and TRBJ1-6; 10 bases map to TRBD1. The CDR3 is 15 residues long. V lost 1 base to trimming and J lost 7 bases; unmatched junction nucleotides: 1. Germline V lookup: CDR1 SEHNR, CDR2 FQNEAQ (reference sequence).